These 32 T cell receptor beta chains originate from one sample sequenced in a study of blood T cell repertoires in COVID-19. Method: immunoSEQ multiplex PCR; TCRdb's copy keeps in-frame clones and lacks some. Here the sample spans fewer than 250,000 clones, 92% being singletons. The sequencing sample was made of peripheral blood. These receptors were obtained from a man between 25 and 39 years old with COVID-19, enrolled during active disease.

V usage is TRBV25-1 and J usage is TRBJ2-1; 10 positions match TRBD2. The germline CDR1 and CDR2 sequences are MGHDK and SYGVNS. The CDR3 is made up of 16 amino acids. After removal of 6 bases from V and 4 bases from J, the junction contained 9 bases not matched to a gene. CDR3 in DNA: TGTGCCAGCAGCCCCAAACTAGCGGGGTCTTACAATGAGCAGTTCTTC. Its translation: CASSPKLAGSYNEQFF.

The chain has TRBV12-3 or TRBV12-4 and TRBJ2-3; D remains ambiguous. This CDR3 contains 13 residues. V lost 4 bases, J lost 1 base, and 6 bases lay in between. The CDR3 nucleotides are TGTGCCAGCAGTTCCACAGGCACAGATACGCAGTATTTT. The encoded protein is CASSSTGTDTQYF.

The chain is built from TRBV13 and TRBJ1-2, with TRBD1 matching 10 bases. V was pared by 4 bases and J by 7 bases, with 3 bases of the junction left unmatched. The length of the CDR3 is 13 residues. The germline V gene has CDR1 PRHDT and CDR2 FYEKMQ (reference sequence). CDR3 sequence: CASSSGTGVGYTF. In DNA, the CDR3 is TGTGCCAGCAGCTCAGGGACAGGGGTTGGCTACACCTTC.

This chain uses TRBV2 with TRBJ1-1; D unresolved. The CDR3 loop spans 13 amino acids. In germline, CDR1 is SNHLY, CDR2 FYNNEI. V was clipped by 4 bases and J by 1 base, with 7 bases between them. The CDR3 region is CASSGVRNTEAFF. The CDR3 coding sequence is TGTGCCAGCAGTGGTGTCAGGAACACTGAAGCTTTCTTT.

The chain joins TRBV4-1 to TRBJ2-4; tentatively, D is TRBD2 (6 bases). The CDR3 covers 14 residues. CDR1 is MGHRA, CDR2 YSYEKL, per germline. The V gene lost 9 bases and the J gene lost 2 bases, with 14 bases spanning the gap. The CDR3 here is CASGGSISKNIQYF. The CDR3 region has the DNA TGCGCCAGTGGGGGGTCCATATCCAAAAACATTCAGTACTTC.

The rearrangement links TRBV3-1 (or the pseudogene TRBV3-2) to TRBJ2-1; 8 nucleotides agree with TRBD1. CDR3 size: 16 residues. The germline V gene encodes CDR1 LGHDT and CDR2 YNNKEL (reference sequence). V gave up 4 bases and J gave up 4 bases; unmatched junction bases: 9. In DNA form, the CDR3 reads TGTGCCAGCAGCCGCACCGGGACAGGAGTTTACAATGAGCAGTTCTTC. It is translated as CASSRTGTGVYNEQFF.

This chain connects TRBV10-2 to TRBJ2-7; TRBD1 matches at 11 bases. Trimming cost V 6 bases and J 0 bases; bases outside gene matches: 4. Germline CDR1 reads WSHSY; CDR2 reads SAAADI. CDR3 size: 15 residues. CDR3 protein: CASSGTGGTSYEQYF. The CDR3 DNA reads TGCGCCAGCAGCGGGACAGGGGGTACCTCCTACGAGCAGTACTTC.

The chain has TRBV7-9 and TRBJ1-1; 9 nucleotides match TRBD1. CDR3 length: 17 amino acids. V shed 5 bases, J shed 4 bases, and the junction held 14 bases outside the gene matches. CDR1 SEHNR and CDR2 FQNEAQ come from the germline V gene (reference sequence). The CDR3 coding sequence is TGTGCCAGCAGCCGCCAACTACAGGGGGCAATTGGCACTGAAGCTTTCTTT. Its protein product is CASSRQLQGAIGTEAFF.

The CDR3 sequence: CASSQRTGSGNTIYF. CDR3 DNA sequence: TGCGCCAGCAGCCAAAGGACAGGATCTGGAAACACCATATATTTT. The V and J genes are TRBV4-1 and TRBJ1-3; 7 positions match TRBD1. This CDR3 region has 15 residues. Germline-derived CDR1 and CDR2 are MGHRA and YSYEKL. With 2 bases clipped from V and 1 base from J, the junction kept 2 bases outside the gene matches.

This chain joins TRBV5-5 and TRBJ2-1; TRBD2 matches at 9 bases. The germline gives CDR1 SGHKS, CDR2 YYEKEE (reference sequence). The junction had 7 bases not matched to a gene; V was cut back by 3 bases and J by 3 bases. This CDR3 comprises 16 residues. CDR3 in amino acids: CASSSTSGGYYNEQFF. CDR3 nucleotides: TGTGCCAGCAGCTCGACGAGCGGGGGGTACTACAATGAGCAGTTCTTC.

This sequence joins TRBV10-3 and TRBJ1-2, with 9 bases fitting TRBD1. Germline CDR1 ENHRY, CDR2 SYGVKD. V shed 7 bases, J shed 1 base, and the junction held 4 bases outside the gene matches. The CDR3 sequence is 14 residues long. The CDR3 is CAIKGTGSNYGYTF. CDR3 in DNA: TGTGCCATCAAAGGGACAGGGAGTAACTATGGCTACACCTTC.

V and J are TRBV5-6 and TRBJ2-5; TRBD2 matches 15 bases. The V gene end was trimmed by 3 bases and the J gene end by 2 bases; junction bases not matched to a gene: 8. CDR3 length: 18 amino acids. Germline CDR1 SGHDT, CDR2 YYEEEE. This chain's CDR3 is CASSSGLAGGPGQETQYF. The CDR3 DNA follows: TGTGCCAGCAGCTCCGGACTAGCGGGGGGGCCGGGGCAAGAGACCCAGTACTTC.

J is TRBJ2-5 and V is TRBV7-9, with D possibly TRBD2 on 7 matching bases. This CDR3 spans 16 amino acids. V was pared by 4 bases and J by 3 bases, with 18 bases between. The germline V gene encodes CDR1 SEHNR and CDR2 FQNEAQ (reference sequence). Here the CDR3 reads CASSSKGGGPKETQYF. DNA of the CDR3: TGTGCCAGCAGCTCCAAAGGGGGGGGCCCCAAAGAGACCCAGTACTTC.

The genes are TRBV12-3 or TRBV12-4 and TRBJ1-2; 7 nucleotides agree with TRBD1. The CDR3 totals 13 residues. Losses at the gene ends were 1 base for V and 4 bases for J; bases not matched to a gene: 0. CDR3 loop: CASSLGQGYGYTF. The CDR3 coding sequence is TGTGCCAGCAGTTTAGGACAGGGCTATGGCTACACCTTC.

The V call is TRBV5-1, the J call TRBJ1-2; tentatively, D is TRBD1 (6 bases). The CDR3 is made up of 18 amino acids. Germline V gene sequence: CDR1 SGHRS, CDR2 YFSETQ. V shed 4 bases and J shed 0 bases, with 22 bases lying between them. As DNA, the CDR3 is TGCGCCAGCAGCCTCCTCGGGGGGGGCGGGTCGTCTAACTATGGCTACACCTTC. It yields the protein CASSLLGGGGSSNYGYTF.

This chain links TRBV6-1 with TRBJ2-1, with 13 bases matching TRBD2. The V and J ends lost 4 bases and 9 bases, in that order; junction bases with no gene match: 9. The germline gives CDR1 MNHNS, CDR2 SASEGT. The CDR3 sequence is 16 residues long. In DNA form, the CDR3 reads TGTGCCAGCAGTGGAGGCACTAGCGGGGGGGCGAGTGAGCAGTTCTTC. Its protein product is CASSGGTSGGASEQFF.

This chain links TRBV6-4 with TRBJ1-2; maybe TRBD1 (6 bases). The V gene's germline CDR1 is MRHNA and CDR2 SNTAGT. CDR3 length equals 14 residues. V was shortened by 1 base and J by 8 bases, with 14 bases between the two germline ends. CDR3 loop: CASSDFGGRNGYTF. The CDR3, as DNA: TGTGCCAGCAGTGACTTTGGGGGCCGTAACGGCTACACCTTC.

The V call is TRBV29-1, the J call TRBJ2-2; 10 bases fit TRBD1. This CDR3 is built from 17 residues. Germline-derived CDR1 and CDR2 are SQVTM and ANQGSEA. The V and J ends lost 6 bases and 2 bases, in that order; junction bases with no gene match: 12. This chain's CDR3 is CSVGRRDRGENTGELFF. As DNA, the CDR3 is TGCAGCGTGGGACGGAGGGACAGGGGAGAAAACACCGGGGAGCTGTTTTTT.

This clone has just one count. This chain connects TRBV5-6 to TRBJ2-1; tentative D call: TRBD1 (5 bases). Germline V gene lookup returns CDR1 SGHDT and CDR2 YYEEEE. With 7 bases removed from V and 7 bases from J, the gap between germline ends came to 24 bases. CDR3 length: 16 amino acids. The DNA for the CDR3 is TGTGCCAGCTCCCATTCGGCAATTAGGGGTTCGAATGAGCAGTTCTTC. It yields the protein CASSHSAIRGSNEQFF.

V is TRBV30 and J is TRBJ2-5; perhaps TRBD1 as D (6 bases). Germline V gives CDR1 GTSNPN, CDR2 SVGIG (reference sequence). Trimming shortened V by 7 bases and J by 1 base, and 10 bases separated the two germline ends. The CDR3 is 12 amino acids. CDR3 loop: CALGHSQETQYF. The CDR3 DNA is TGTGCCTTGGGACACTCCCAAGAGACCCAGTACTTC.

The chain uses TRBV6-1 and TRBJ2-5; TRBD2 matches 11 bases. Germline CDR1 reads MNHNS; CDR2 reads SASEGT. V shed 1 base and J 2 bases; nucleotides not matched to a gene: 9. The CDR3 runs to 18 residues. The CDR3 is CASSEGPSGGHIQETQYF. The CDR3 bases are TGTGCCAGCAGTGAAGGCCCTAGCGGGGGGCATATACAAGAGACCCAGTACTTC.

The V call is TRBV2, the J call TRBJ2-2; D may be TRBD1 (5 bases). The CDR3 consists of 16 residues. CDR1 and CDR2 (germline): SNHLY, FYNNEI. Trimming stripped 2 bases from V and 0 bases from J, with 10 bases between. CDR3 sequence (DNA): TGTGCCAGCAGTGAACAGGGTGGATCGAACACCGGGGAGCTGTTTTTT. It yields the protein CASSEQGGSNTGELFF.

The rearrangement uses TRBV6-4 and TRBJ2-1; 10 bases map to TRBD1. Per germline, CDR1 MRHNA and CDR2 SNTAGT. The CDR3 runs to 16 residues. The ends lost 4 bases at V and 8 bases at J; junction bases unmatched: 11. The CDR3 nucleotides are TGTGCCAGCAGTGTCCTCTTGGGACAGGGGTACGATGAGCAGTTCTTC. Protein: CASSVLLGQGYDEQFF.

This chain joins TRBV6-5 and TRBJ2-5; TRBD2 aligns across 11 bases. The CDR3 is made up of 16 amino acids. Per germline, CDR1 MNHEY and CDR2 SVGAGI. V gave up 4 bases and J gave up 4 bases; unmatched junction bases: 8. The CDR3 here is CASSSGTSGPGETQYF. The CDR3 nucleotides are TGTGCCAGCAGTTCGGGGACTAGCGGTCCCGGAGAGACCCAGTACTTC.

This chain uses TRBV20-1 with TRBJ2-5; 8 bases align to TRBD1. This CDR3 has 13 residues. Germline trimming cut 3 bases from V and 4 bases from J; bases unmatched to any gene: 4. CDR1 and CDR2 (germline): DFQATT, SNEGSKA (reference sequence). CDR3 sequence: CSASKGQGETQYF. CDR3 nucleotide sequence: TGCAGTGCTAGTAAAGGACAGGGAGAGACCCAGTACTTC.

V is TRBV3-1 (or the pseudogene TRBV3-2) and J is TRBJ1-5; D gene uncertain. V dropped 0 bases and J dropped 3 bases, with 9 bases sitting between them. Looked up from germline, CDR1 is LGHDT and CDR2 is YNNKEL (reference sequence). The CDR3 loop spans 15 amino acids. CDR3 sequence (DNA): TGTGCCAGCAGCCAAGATATTCGGGACAATCAGCCCCAGCATTTT. Protein: CASSQDIRDNQPQHF.

This clone was detected only a few times. The J gene is TRBJ2-7, the V gene TRBV9; D is unresolved. Trimming took off 3 bases at V and 0 bases at J, with 7 bases between the two ends. CDR1 is SGDLS, CDR2 YYNGEE, per germline. This CDR3 has 13 residues. In nucleotides, the CDR3 is TGTGCCAGCAGCGCCTATTTCTCCTACGAGCAGTACTTC. Residues: CASSAYFSYEQYF.

V gene TRBV4-2 combines with J gene TRBJ1-1; D not resolved. The CDR3 length is 15 residues. Per germline, CDR1 LGHNA and CDR2 YNFKEQ. V lost 7 bases and J lost 3, with 18 bases in between. The chain's CDR3 is CASTPAPGFHTEAFF. The CDR3 nucleotides are TGTGCCAGCACCCCCGCCCCAGGTTTTCACACTGAAGCTTTCTTT.

The chain links TRBV5-1 to TRBJ2-6; D is unclear. Germline V CDR1 and CDR2: SGHRS, YFSETQ. This CDR3 comprises 15 residues. Trimming left V 5 bases short and J 0 bases short, with 9 bases between. The CDR3 protein is CASSSGSSGANVLTF. DNA of the CDR3: TGCGCCAGCAGTTCAGGTTCCTCTGGGGCCAACGTCCTGACTTTC.

The chain carries TRBV6-1 and TRBJ1-1, with 7 positions matching TRBD1. Unmatched junction bases numbered 11, after V lost 4 bases and J lost 0 bases. Germline CDR1 and CDR2: MNHNS and SASEGT. This CDR3 comprises 17 residues. The CDR3 bases are TGTGCCAGCAGTGTTAGCAGGGGGTGGAAAATGAACACTGAAGCTTTCTTT. Residues: CASSVSRGWKMNTEAFF.

The chain carries TRBV11-2 and TRBJ1-6, with TRBD1 as a possible D gene (5 bases). Germline values: CDR1 SGHAT, CDR2 FQNNGV. The V and J ends lost 5 bases and 10 bases respectively, with 12 bases between them. The CDR3 is 13 residues long. The CDR3 DNA reads TGTGCCAGCAGCCCATTACAGGAGTCACCCCTCCACTTT. Translating gives CASSPLQESPLHF.

This clone has a handful of counts. This sequence joins TRBV18 and TRBJ2-7; TRBD1 agrees at 8 bases. V shed 1 base, J shed 4 bases, and the junction held 9 bases outside the gene matches. CDR3 length: 16 residues. Looked up from germline, CDR1 is KGHSH and CDR2 is LQKENI. CDR3 DNA: TGTGCCAGCTCACCACGCTCCAGGACAGGGACTTACGAGCAGTACTTC. Its translation: CASSPRSRTGTYEQYF.